This TCR beta chain was retrieved from a study of T cells in women clearing cervical HPV infection. About the study: Controls gave blood once infection was undetectable; cases at lesion identification.

Assay: immunoSEQ multiplex PCR; the TCRdb copy retains only in-frame clones and omits some. The sample totals some 21,000 clones; its top ten clones hold about 23%. This CDR3 region has 14 residues. Per the germline V gene, CDR1 is SGHRS and CDR2 is YFSETQ. With V trimmed by 2 bases and J by 2 bases, 1 base remained unmatched. About this clone itself: The CDR3 goes on 3 residues after the read ends, and that part is filled in from the germline J gene.

Material for sequencing was blood buffy coat. The chain combines TRBV5-1 with TRBJ2-7; TRBD1 matches at 10 bases. This sequence was found in a woman aged 18 to 69 with a cervical HPV16 infection that either progressed to CIN3+ or cleared (not recorded which). CDR3 DNA, as far as it was read: TGCGCCAGCAGCTTAGGGACAGGGGCCTACGAG. Translating it yields CASSLGTGAYE. The whole CDR3 protein is CASSLGTGAYEQYF.